This T cell receptor (beta chain) originates from a study of cytomegalovirus exposure and HLA in healthy donors. Sequencing was performed with immunoSEQ multiplex PCR; in TCRdb, only in-frame clones are kept and a portion is missing. The sample includes approximately 160,000 clones, more than 80% seen only once; the top ten take roughly 3%. The CDR3 has 15 residues. Germline assignment: CDR1 MNHNS and CDR2 SASEGT. Trimming took off 2 bases at V and 3 bases at J, with 13 bases between the two ends. A few counts support this clone. Its antigen is as yet unknown. Overall study results and limits: It was approximately 150 TCR beta chains that were listed as cytomegalovirus-associated. Cytomegalovirus status was reportedly diagnosed by the classifier with high sensitivity and specificity. In vitro experiments confirmed that a few CMV-associated chains were specific for CMV antigens.

The donors were in the roughly 120-subject validation cohort, distinct from the roughly 600-subject first cohort. Sequencing used PBMCs. The gene calls are TRBV6-1 and TRBJ1-2; D is ambiguous. The receptor was derived from a woman aged 18-29 years in good health and CMV-seropositive. The CDR3 coding sequence is TGTGCCAGCAGTGAAATTACCACAACGCACTATGGCTACACCTTC. This gives the protein CASSEITTTHYGYTF.